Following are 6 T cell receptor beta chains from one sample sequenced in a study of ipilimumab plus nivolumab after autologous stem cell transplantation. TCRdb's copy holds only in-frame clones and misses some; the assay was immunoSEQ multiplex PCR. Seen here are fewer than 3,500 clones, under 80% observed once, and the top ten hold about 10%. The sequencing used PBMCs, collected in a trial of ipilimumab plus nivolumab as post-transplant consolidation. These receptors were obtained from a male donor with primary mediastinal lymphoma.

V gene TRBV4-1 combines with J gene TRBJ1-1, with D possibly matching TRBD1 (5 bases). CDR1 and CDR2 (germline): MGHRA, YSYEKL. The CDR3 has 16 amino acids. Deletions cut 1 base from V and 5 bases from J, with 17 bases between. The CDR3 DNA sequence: TGCGCCAGCAGCCAAGGATTGGGCCGGGGGGTTACTGAAGCTTTCTTT. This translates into CASSQGLGRGVTEAFF.

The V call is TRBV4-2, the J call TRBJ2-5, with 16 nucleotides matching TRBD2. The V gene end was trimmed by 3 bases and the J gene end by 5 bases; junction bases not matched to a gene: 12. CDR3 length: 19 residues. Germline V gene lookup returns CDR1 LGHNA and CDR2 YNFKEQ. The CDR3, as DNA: TGTGCCAGCAGCCAGGAGCCCGGGACTAGCGGGAGGGGTGGGGAGACCCAGTACTTC. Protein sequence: CASSQEPGTSGRGGETQYF.

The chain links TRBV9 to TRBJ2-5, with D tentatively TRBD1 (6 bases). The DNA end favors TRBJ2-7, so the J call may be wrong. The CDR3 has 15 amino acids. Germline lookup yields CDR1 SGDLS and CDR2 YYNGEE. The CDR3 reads CASSVDRDTSYEQYF. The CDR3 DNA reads TGTGCCAGCAGCGTAGACCGGGACACCTCCTACGAGCAGTACTTC.

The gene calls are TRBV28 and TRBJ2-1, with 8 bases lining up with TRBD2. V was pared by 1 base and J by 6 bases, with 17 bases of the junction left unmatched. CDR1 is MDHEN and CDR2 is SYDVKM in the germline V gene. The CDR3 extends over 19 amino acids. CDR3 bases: TGTGCCAGCAGTTTATCCTGGGCTTTTGGGCGGGAGGTTACCAATGAGCAGTTCTTC. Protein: CASSLSWAFGREVTNEQFF.

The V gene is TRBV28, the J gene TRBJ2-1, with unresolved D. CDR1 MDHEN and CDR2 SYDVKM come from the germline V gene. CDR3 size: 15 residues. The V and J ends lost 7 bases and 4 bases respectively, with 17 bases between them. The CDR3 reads CASTQFNNAYNEQFF. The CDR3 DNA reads TGTGCCAGCACCCAGTTCAACAACGCTTACAATGAGCAGTTCTTC.

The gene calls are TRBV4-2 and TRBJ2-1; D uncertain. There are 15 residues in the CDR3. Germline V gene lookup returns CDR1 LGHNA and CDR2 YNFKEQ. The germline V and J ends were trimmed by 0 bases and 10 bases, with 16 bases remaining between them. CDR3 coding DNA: TGTGCCAGCAGCCAAGATCTGGCGGAACGGAACGAGCAGTTCTTC. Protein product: CASSQDLAERNEQFF.